These 4 T cell receptor beta chains share one sample of origin, sequenced in a study of T cell responses to AZD1222 COVID-19 vaccine. Sequenced by immunoSEQ multiplex PCR; TCRdb stores in-frame clones only, minus some. Of more than 90,000 clones listed, roughly 80% are singletons. Material: peripheral blood, obtained 28 days after the second AZD1222 dose. Receptors originate from an adult who received the AZD1222 COVID-19 vaccine.

The chain is built from TRBV3-1 (or the pseudogene TRBV3-2) and TRBJ2-1; 9 bases align to TRBD2. The CDR3 runs 16 residues. Losses at the gene ends were 1 base for V and 5 bases for J; bases not matched to a gene: 6. Looked up from germline, CDR1 is LGHDT and CDR2 is YNNKEL (reference sequence). CDR3 sequence (DNA): TGTGCCAGCAGCCAAGGATTAGCGGGGGCCGACAATGAGCAGTTCTTC. Its protein product is CASSQGLAGADNEQFF.

The chain has TRBV2 and TRBJ1-6; 8 bases map to TRBD1. Unmatched junction bases numbered 6, after V lost 9 bases and J lost 2 bases. This CDR3 region has 15 residues. Germline V CDR1 and CDR2: SNHLY, FYNNEI. CDR3 residues: CASRTTGAYNSPLHF. CDR3 DNA: TGTGCCAGTCGTACGACAGGGGCCTATAATTCACCCCTCCACTTT.

This rearrangement joins TRBV7-2 to TRBJ2-3, with a tentative D call TRBD1 (6 bases). The CDR3 covers 16 residues. Germline assignment: CDR1 SGHTA and CDR2 FQGNSA. V gave up 5 bases and J gave up 4 bases, with 19 bases separating them. CDR3 sequence: CASSITGTKSSDTQYF. The CDR3 bases are TGTGCCAGCAGCATTACCGGGACAAAGAGTTCAGATACGCAGTATTTT.

V usage is TRBV5-4 and J usage is TRBJ2-3; D uncertain. The CDR3 is 13 amino acids. Germline values: CDR1 SGHNT, CDR2 YYREEE (reference sequence). Deletions cut 4 bases from V and 0 bases from J, with 6 bases between. CDR3 protein: CASSQTSTDTQYF. DNA for the CDR3: TGTGCCAGCAGCCAAACTAGCACAGATACGCAGTATTTT.